This T cell receptor (beta chain) was identified in a study of T-cell memory formation after mild COVID-19. At the level of the study: Each donor largely had its own TCR clusters. Notes on the study in general: A subset of responding clones appeared in pre-infection memory, suggesting cross-reactive memory joined. Of the contracting clones, CD4+ ones lay mainly in CM and EM, and CD8+ ones in EMRA.

This clonotype was detected a few times. Its antigen is as yet unknown. 5'RACE primed from the constant segment yielded TCR alpha and TCR beta cDNA libraries bearing sample barcodes and UMIs. TCRdb analysed the 5' RACE reads with MiXCR anew, one entry per CDR3 protein. The sample lists 150,000 to 200,000 distinct CDR3 sequences; approximately 16% were seen once. Germline V CDR1 and CDR2: SNHLY, FYNNEI. The CDR3 is made up of 13 amino acids. V was pared by 1 base and J by 8 bases, with 9 bases between. The chain has TRBV2 and TRBJ2-1; D call uncertain. The origin of this receptor is an adult woman who had mild COVID-19 (a few samples of this study predate the infection). Cell type and time point are not known. Sequenced input: PBMCs or a T cell subset sorted from them (not recorded which). The CDR3 region is CASSEGFSHEQFF. The CDR3 DNA follows: TGTGCCAGCAGTGAAGGATTTAGTCATGAGCAGTTCTTC.